The T cell receptor beta chain under discussion was sequenced for a study of shared clonotypes between healthy human individuals (dated by TCRdb to the early 2020s). Study-level background: The cohort included a few men and a couple of women between 18 and 49 years of age. For each donor, CD4 naive and CD4 memory were each given three plates, CD8 naive was given two plates, and CD8 memory was given one plate. The study deeply sequenced blood TCR repertoires of about 5 healthy adults to estimate repertoire size and the extent of clonotype sharing between individuals. Different laboratories and diverse techniques were used to prepare libraries and sequence TCR repertoires, to increase sequencing depth and limit assay-specific biases. Each donor's leukapheresis produced roughly between roughly 0.85 and 9 billion PBMCs. General findings and caveats noted by the study authors: Based on pairwise subsampling, the degree of clonotype sharing among donors was expected to be affected by sequencing depth. Sampling was restricted to blood, and TCR repertoires in tissues likely differ from the TCR repertoires found in blood. The small number of donors limited the genetic and exposure-history diversity represented. Compared with non-shared clonotypes, clonotypes shared by all four sorted-subset donors had higher generation probabilities. Rarefaction of sorted-subset datasets indicated incomplete sequencing despite the large sequencing depth. Estimated clonotype richness was generally larger for naive than for memory subsets. Sharing across a handful of donors was observed for approximately 5% of naive CD4, less than 4% of naive CD8, 2% to 2.5% of memory CD4, and roughly 0.43% of memory CD8 clonotypes.

Regarding this clone: Its target antigen remains unknown. Base qualities were left out, and no much larger clone turns up one base away.

The donors were healthy, HIV-negative adults with no recently reported acute infections or vaccinations. Only Caucasian adults living in Nashville, Tennessee, USA were represented among the donors. CD4+ T cells were enriched by magnetic negative selection; naive cells were then positively selected on CD45RA, and the negative fraction formed the memory subset. Blood was collected by leukapheresis, and PBMCs were isolated by Ficoll-Histopaque density gradient centrifugation and then cryopreserved in liquid nitrogen vapor phase. Purity and quantity of every magnetically sorted T cell population were checked by analytical flow cytometry. Genomic DNA was isolated from every sorted fraction and measured by UV absorbance on a Nanodrop 2000c. TCR CDR3 regions were amplified from genomic DNA by multiplex PCR using the deep immunoSEQ assay. Genomic DNA extracted from each cell subset was distributed evenly over all wells of several immunoSEQ 96-well plates, and each plate served as one replicate. For sorted subsets, about 200 ng genomic DNA, equal to some 30,000 T cell genomes, was loaded into each replicate PCR. Purified libraries were quantified with a Qubit 3.0 fluorometer, sized on a Bioanalyzer 2100, and re-quantified with the KAPA Library Quantification kit. Every immunoSEQ 96-well plate was sequenced on a separate single-read 150-cycle Illumina NextSeq 550 flow cell. The original pipeline was this. Because the immunoSEQ output held only junctional sequences and lacked quality scores, the filtering could not match the filtering applied to full-length reads. Sequences were annotated with PyIR, a Python wrapper for IgBLAST v1.9, using IMGT germline references to assign V/J genes and CDR3. Reads were removed for weak V/J assignments (E-value above 1e-6), missing CDR3, stop codons, out-of-frame junctions, or ambiguous translated residues. A V3J clonotype was defined by an identical inferred V gene, J gene, and CDR3 amino acid sequence. Percentage overlap between repertoires was calculated by dividing the number of shared unique clonotypes by the size of the smaller repertoire. Three approaches were used to assess repertoire richness: RTK rarefaction, the Chao1 estimator, and Recon v2.1 estimates of unobserved clonotypes. Generation probabilities were computed with OLGA for all TCRbeta clonotypes obtained by the gDNA method from several donors. This is the immuneACCESS table as TCRdb keeps it, with only in-frame sequences that have V and J called. A part of the clones is gone; compared with another copy, unresolved V genes explain less than half, and the rest is unexplained. That table is the source of V, J and clone size, and D and trimming were worked out from the DNA. The sample includes approximately 2,000,000 clones, with 85% to 95% observed a single time. The ten largest clones add up to around 0.38% of the sample.

From the cysteine through the phenylalanine, the CDR3 covers 13 amino acids. Only CDR3 DNA remains: 39 bases, in frame from the first base. The germline V gene (reference sequence) supplies CDR1 MNHEY and CDR2 SMNVEV. V is shortened by 4 bases, J by 3 bases, and the region joining them spans 10 bases. The origin of this receptor is a man younger than 35 in good health. Some clones in this sample may be carry-over from other donors' samples. Sequences were obtained from naive CD4+ T cells from PBMCs. The cell subset or site label of this sample denotes: CD45RA+ positively selected. The chain couples TRBV27 to TRBJ2-7; perhaps TRBD2 is the D gene, with 6 bases matching. The CDR3: CASSYRGNYEQYF. The nucleotide sequence is TGTGCCAGCAGTTACCGGGGGAACTACGAGCAGTACTTC.